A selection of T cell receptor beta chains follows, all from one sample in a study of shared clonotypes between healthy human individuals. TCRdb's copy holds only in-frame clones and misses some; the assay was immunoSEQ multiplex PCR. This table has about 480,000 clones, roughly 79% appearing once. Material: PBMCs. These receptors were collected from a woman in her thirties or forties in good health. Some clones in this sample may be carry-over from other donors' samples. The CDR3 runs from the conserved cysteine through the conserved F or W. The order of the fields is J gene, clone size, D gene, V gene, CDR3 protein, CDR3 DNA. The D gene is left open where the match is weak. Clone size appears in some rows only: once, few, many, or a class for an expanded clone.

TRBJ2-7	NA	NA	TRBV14	CASSQEAGFGYEQYF	TGTGCCAGCAGCCAAGAAGCTGGATTCGGGTACGAGCAGTACTTC
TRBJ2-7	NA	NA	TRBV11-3	CASSHGPETYEQYF	TGTGCCAGCAGCCACGGGCCGGAAACCTACGAGCAGTACTTC
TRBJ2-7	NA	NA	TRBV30	CAWNGGLYEQYF	TGTGCCTGGAACGGGGGGCTGTACGAGCAGTACTTC
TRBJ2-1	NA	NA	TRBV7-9	CASSEGVGNEQFF	TGTGCCAGCAGCGAGGGAGTGGGTAATGAGCAGTTCTTC
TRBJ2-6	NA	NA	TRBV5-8	CASSLIWGSSGANVLTF	TGTGCCAGCAGCTTGATCTGGGGTAGCTCTGGGGCCAACGTCCTGACTTTC
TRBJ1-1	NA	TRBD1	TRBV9	CASSVAGTGGTEAFF	TGTGCCAGCAGCGTAGCTGGGACAGGGGGCACTGAAGCTTTCTTT
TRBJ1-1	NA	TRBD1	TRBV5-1	CASSLEGAGGEAFF	TGCGCCAGCAGCTTGGAGGGGGCCGGGGGTGAAGCTTTCTTT
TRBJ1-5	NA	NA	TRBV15	CATSRDPGGQPQHF	TGTGCCACCAGCAGAGATCCGGGCGGTCAGCCCCAGCATTTT
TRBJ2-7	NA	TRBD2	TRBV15	CATSRDLASGTYEQYF	TGTGCCACCAGCAGAGATCTGGCTAGCGGAACCTACGAGCAGTACTTC
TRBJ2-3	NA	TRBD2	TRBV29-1	CSVCLGRESPDTQYF	TGCAGCGTTTGTTTGGGGCGGGAGTCCCCAGATACGCAGTATTTT
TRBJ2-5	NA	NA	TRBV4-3	CASSQDPLGETQYF	TGCGCCAGCAGCCAAGACCCCCTGGGGGAGACCCAGTACTTC
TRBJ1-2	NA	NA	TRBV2	CASTETRGPGYTF	TGTGCCAGCACCGAAACCCGGGGCCCTGGCTACACCTTC
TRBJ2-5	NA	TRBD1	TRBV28	CASSLLGQLQETQYF	TGTGCCAGCAGTTTATTGGGACAGCTCCAAGAGACCCAGTACTTC
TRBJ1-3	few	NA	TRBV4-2	CASSPQLTGNTIYF	TGTGCCAGCAGCCCCCAATTAACTGGAAACACCATATATTTT
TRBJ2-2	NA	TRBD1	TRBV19	CASRVTGGRTGELFF	TGTGCCAGTAGGGTGACAGGGGGCCGTACCGGGGAGCTGTTTTTT
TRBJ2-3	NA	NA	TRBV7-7	CASSLREATDTQYF	TGTGCTAGCAGCTTAAGAGAGGCCACAGATACGCAGTATTTT
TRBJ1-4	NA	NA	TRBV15	CATSRLGEKLFF	TGTGCCACCAGCAGATTGGGGGAAAAACTGTTTTTT
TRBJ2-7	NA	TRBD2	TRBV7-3	CASSLGAGGAYEQYF	TGTGCCAGCAGCTTAGGTGCGGGAGGAGCCTACGAGCAGTACTTC
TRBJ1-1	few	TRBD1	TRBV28	CASCRTGTANTEAFF	TGTGCCAGCTGCAGGACAGGAACGGCGAACACTGAAGCTTTCTTT
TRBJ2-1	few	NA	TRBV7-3	CASSLRVASYNEQFF	TGTGCCAGCAGCTTAAGAGTCGCTTCCTACAATGAGCAGTTCTTC
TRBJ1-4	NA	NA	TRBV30	CAWSPGPVNEKLFF	TGTGCCTGGAGTCCCGGACCGGTTAATGAAAAACTGTTTTTT
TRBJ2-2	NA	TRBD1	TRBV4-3	CASSQEETRGLGTGELFF	TGCGCCAGCAGCCAAGAGGAGACCAGGGGGCTAGGCACCGGGGAGCTGTTTTTT
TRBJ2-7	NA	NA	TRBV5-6	CASSRTQAMEQYF	TGTGCCAGCAGCAGGACTCAGGCAATGGAGCAGTACTTC
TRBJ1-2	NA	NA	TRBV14	CASSQDLAATYGYTF	TGTGCCAGCAGCCAAGATCTGGCAGCAACCTATGGCTACACCTTC
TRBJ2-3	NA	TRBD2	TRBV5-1	CASSWGTSGRGTDTQYF	TGCGCCAGCAGCTGGGGGACTAGCGGGAGGGGCACAGATACGCAGTATTTT
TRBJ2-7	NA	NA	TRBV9	CASSVVSTGHEQYF	TGTGCCAGCAGCGTAGTTAGCACAGGCCACGAGCAGTACTTC
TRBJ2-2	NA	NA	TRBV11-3	CASSINTGELFF	TGTGCCAGCAGCATAAACACCGGGGAGCTGTTTTTT
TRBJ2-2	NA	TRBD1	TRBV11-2	CASRVGFGRQGVTGELFF	TGTGCCAGCAGGGTAGGATTTGGGCGACAGGGGGTCACCGGGGAGCTGTTTTTT
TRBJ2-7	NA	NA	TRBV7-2	CASSFQDGTGAYEQYF	TGTGCCAGCAGCTTTCAAGACGGGACCGGCGCCTACGAGCAGTACTTC
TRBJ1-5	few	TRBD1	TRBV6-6	CASGRTGVNQPQHF	TGTGCCAGCGGGCGGACAGGAGTCAATCAGCCCCAGCATTTT
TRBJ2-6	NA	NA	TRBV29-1	CSVEDRHPDANVLTF	TGCAGCGTTGAAGATCGACACCCGGACGCCAACGTCCTGACTTTC
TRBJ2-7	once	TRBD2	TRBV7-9	CASSLALAGLAEQYF	TGTGCCAGCAGCTTAGCTCTAGCGGGGCTGGCTGAGCAGTACTTC
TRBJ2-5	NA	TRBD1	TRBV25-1	CASRRTGETQYF	TGTGCCAGCAGGAGGACAGGGGAGACCCAGTACTTC
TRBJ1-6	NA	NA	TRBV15	CATSAGWGGISPLHF	TGTGCCACCAGCGCAGGGTGGGGGGGGATTTCACCCCTCCACTTT
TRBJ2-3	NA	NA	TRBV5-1	CASSLELGDTQYF	TGCGCCAGCAGCTTGGAGTTGGGAGATACGCAGTATTTT
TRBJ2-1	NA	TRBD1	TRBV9	CASSQRPGQGFPYNEQFF	TGTGCCAGCAGCCAGCGACCCGGACAGGGTTTCCCCTACAATGAGCAGTTCTTC
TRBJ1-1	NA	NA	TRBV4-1	CASSQDGRHTEAFF	TGCGCCAGCAGCCAAGATGGCAGGCACACTGAAGCTTTCTTT
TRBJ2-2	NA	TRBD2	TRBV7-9	CASSSGGTSSTGELFF	TGTGCCAGCAGCTCGGGGGGGACTAGCAGCACCGGGGAGCTGTTTTTT
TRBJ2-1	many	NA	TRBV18	CASSPPSGGGHNEQFF	TGTGCCAGCTCACCACCGTCCGGGGGCGGCCACAATGAGCAGTTCTTC
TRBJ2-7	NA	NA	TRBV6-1	CASSEAVDTAYEQYF	TGTGCCAGCAGTGAGGCAGTGGACACAGCCTACGAGCAGTACTTC
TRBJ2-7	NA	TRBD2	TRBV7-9	CASSFGRGGGYEQYF	TGTGCCAGCAGCTTCGGGAGAGGCGGGGGTTACGAGCAGTACTTC
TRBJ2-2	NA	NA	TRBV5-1	CASRAGPEGGELFF	TGCGCCAGCAGGGCCGGGCCGGAGGGCGGGGAGCTGTTTTTT
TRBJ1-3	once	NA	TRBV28	CASSLGFLAGNTIYF	TGTGCCAGCAGTCTAGGGTTCTTGGCTGGAAACACCATATATTTT
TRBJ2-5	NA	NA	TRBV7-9	CASSLMGIQETQYF	TGTGCCAGCAGCTTAATGGGAATACAAGAGACCCAGTACTTC
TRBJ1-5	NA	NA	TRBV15	CATSRGLGNQPQHF	TGTGCCACCAGCAGAGGGCTCGGCAATCAGCCCCAGCATTTT
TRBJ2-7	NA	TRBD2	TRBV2	CASWRAGGLYEQYF	TGTGCCAGCTGGAGGGCGGGAGGCCTCTACGAGCAGTACTTC
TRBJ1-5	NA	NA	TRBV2	CASSEFEGDGPQHF	TGTGCCAGCAGTGAATTTGAGGGGGATGGGCCCCAGCATTTT
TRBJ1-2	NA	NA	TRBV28	CASSLGGGRGYGYTF	TGTGCCAGCAGTTTGGGAGGGGGGCGCGGCTATGGCTACACCTTC
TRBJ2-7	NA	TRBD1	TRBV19	CASSVRGPYEQYF	TGTGCCAGTAGTGTCAGGGGGCCCTACGAGCAGTACTTC
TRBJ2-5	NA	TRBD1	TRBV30	CAWRNRGMETQYF	TGTGCCTGGAGGAACAGGGGCATGGAGACCCAGTACTTC
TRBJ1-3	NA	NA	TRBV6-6	CASSYSQGVDTIYF	TGTGCCAGCAGTTACAGCCAGGGTGTCGACACCATATATTTT